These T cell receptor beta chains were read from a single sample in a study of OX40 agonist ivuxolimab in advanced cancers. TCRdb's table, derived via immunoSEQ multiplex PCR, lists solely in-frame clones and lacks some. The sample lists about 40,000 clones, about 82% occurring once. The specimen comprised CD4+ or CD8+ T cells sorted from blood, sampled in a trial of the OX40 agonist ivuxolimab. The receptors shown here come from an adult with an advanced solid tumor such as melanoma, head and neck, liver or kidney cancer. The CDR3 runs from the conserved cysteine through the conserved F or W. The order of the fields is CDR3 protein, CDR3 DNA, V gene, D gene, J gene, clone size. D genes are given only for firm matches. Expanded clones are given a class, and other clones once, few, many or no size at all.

cdr3_aa: CASSLYRGGWTEAFF
cdr3_nt: TGTGCCAGCAGTTTATATAGGGGTGGGTGGACTGAAGCTTTCTTT
v_call: TRBV27
d_call: .
j_call: TRBJ1-1
clone_size: few

cdr3_aa: CASSEQVAGTDTQYF
cdr3_nt: TGTGCCAGCAGTGAACAGGTTGCGGGCACAGATACGCAGTATTTT
v_call: TRBV6-4
d_call: .
j_call: TRBJ2-3
clone_size: once

cdr3_aa: CASRIPNTGELFF
cdr3_nt: TGTGCCAGCAGGATTCCGAACACCGGGGAGCTGTTTTTT
v_call: TRBV6-5
d_call: .
j_call: TRBJ2-2
clone_size: .

cdr3_aa: CASSRDRGTDTQYF
cdr3_nt: TGTGCCAGCAGCCGGGACAGGGGAACAGATACGCAGTATTTT
v_call: TRBV7-3
d_call: TRBD1
j_call: TRBJ2-3
clone_size: .

cdr3_aa: CASSAGEITEAFF
cdr3_nt: TGTGCCAGCAGTGCAGGGGAAATAACTGAAGCTTTCTTT
v_call: TRBV6-1
d_call: .
j_call: TRBJ1-1
clone_size: .

cdr3_aa: CASSLVPGFYNSPLHF
cdr3_nt: TGTGCCAGCAGCTTAGTTCCAGGCTTCTATAATTCACCCCTCCACTTT
v_call: TRBV11-2
d_call: .
j_call: TRBJ1-6
clone_size: .

cdr3_aa: CASSIDRGQGLSNEQFF
cdr3_nt: TGTGCCAGTAGTATAGATCGCGGACAGGGGCTTAGCAATGAGCAGTTCTTC
v_call: TRBV19
d_call: TRBD1
j_call: TRBJ2-1
clone_size: .

cdr3_aa: CASSIRPGTGYNSPLHF
cdr3_nt: TGTGCCAGTAGTATTCGTCCCGGGACAGGGTACAATTCACCCCTCCACTTT
v_call: TRBV19
d_call: TRBD1
j_call: TRBJ1-6
clone_size: .

cdr3_aa: CASSLRAGGAYEQYF
cdr3_nt: TGCGCCAGCAGCTTGAGGGCAGGGGGGGCCTACGAGCAGTACTTC
v_call: TRBV5-1
d_call: .
j_call: TRBJ2-7
clone_size: .

cdr3_aa: CASSPFASEAFF
cdr3_nt: TGTGCCAGCAGCCCCTTCGCTAGTGAAGCTTTCTTT
v_call: TRBV9
d_call: .
j_call: TRBJ1-1
clone_size: .

cdr3_aa: CASSEAVYNEQFF
cdr3_nt: TGTGCCAGCAGCGAGGCGGTATACAATGAGCAGTTCTTC
v_call: TRBV7-9
d_call: .
j_call: TRBJ2-1
clone_size: .

cdr3_aa: CSALITGEENTGELFF
cdr3_nt: TGCAGCGCCTTGATTACAGGGGAGGAGAACACCGGGGAGCTGTTTTTT
v_call: TRBV29-1
d_call: .
j_call: TRBJ2-2
clone_size: .

cdr3_aa: CASSLGITQPQHF
cdr3_nt: TGTGCCAGCAGCTTGGGGATCACCCAGCCCCAGCATTTT
v_call: TRBV5-5
d_call: .
j_call: TRBJ1-5
clone_size: .

cdr3_aa: CASSLVSTGSGNTIYF
cdr3_nt: TGTGCCAGCAGCTTAGTGTCCACAGGCTCTGGAAACACCATATATTTT
v_call: TRBV7-2
d_call: .
j_call: TRBJ1-3
clone_size: .

cdr3_aa: CASSQGPDSGNTIYF
cdr3_nt: TGCGCCAGCAGCCAAGGTCCGGACTCTGGAAACACCATATATTTT
v_call: TRBV4-1
d_call: .
j_call: TRBJ1-3
clone_size: .

cdr3_aa: CSVEWGDSNQPQHF
cdr3_nt: TGCAGCGTTGAGTGGGGGGATAGCAATCAGCCCCAGCATTTT
v_call: TRBV29-1
d_call: .
j_call: TRBJ1-5
clone_size: .

cdr3_aa: CASSFSGFEAFF
cdr3_nt: TGTGCCAGCAGCTTCTCGGGTTTTGAAGCTTTCTTT
v_call: TRBV7-2
d_call: .
j_call: TRBJ1-1
clone_size: .

cdr3_aa: CATSSYRGTQETQYF
cdr3_nt: TGTGCCACCAGCAGTTACAGGGGAACTCAAGAGACCCAGTACTTC
v_call: TRBV15
d_call: TRBD1
j_call: TRBJ2-5
clone_size: .

cdr3_aa: CASSPTWWQGETQYF
cdr3_nt: TGCGCCAGCAGCCCGACCTGGTGGCAGGGAGAGACCCAGTACTTC
v_call: TRBV4-3
d_call: .
j_call: TRBJ2-5
clone_size: .

cdr3_aa: CASSLGTGLTEAFF
cdr3_nt: TGTGCCAGCAGTTTAGGGACAGGGTTGACTGAAGCTTTCTTT
v_call: TRBV28
d_call: TRBD1
j_call: TRBJ1-1
clone_size: .

cdr3_aa: CASSAAGTGYPLHF
cdr3_nt: TGTGCCAGCAGCGCTGCCGGGACAGGTTATCCCCTCCACTTT
v_call: TRBV9
d_call: TRBD1
j_call: TRBJ1-6
clone_size: .

cdr3_aa: CASSLGGPYEQYF
cdr3_nt: TGTGCCAGCAGTCTGGGGGGGCCGTACGAGCAGTACTTC
v_call: TRBV6-1
d_call: .
j_call: TRBJ2-7
clone_size: .

cdr3_aa: CSVTGGQGGSYNEQFF
cdr3_nt: TGCAGCGTCACGGGGGGACAGGGTGGCTCCTACAATGAGCAGTTCTTC
v_call: TRBV29-1
d_call: TRBD1
j_call: TRBJ2-1
clone_size: .

cdr3_aa: CASSLAGELFF
cdr3_nt: TGTGCCAGCAGTTTGGCCGGGGAGCTGTTTTTT
v_call: TRBV28
d_call: .
j_call: TRBJ2-2
clone_size: .

cdr3_aa: CASSPLTPTMNTEAFF
cdr3_nt: TGTGCCAGCAGCCCCCTGACCCCCACCATGAACACTGAAGCTTTCTTT
v_call: TRBV7-8
d_call: .
j_call: TRBJ1-1
clone_size: .

cdr3_aa: CASSYGGGGGIDGYTF
cdr3_nt: TGTGCCAGCAGCTATGGGGGGGGAGGGGGCATCGACGGCTACACCTTC
v_call: TRBV7-6
d_call: TRBD1
j_call: TRBJ1-2
clone_size: .

cdr3_aa: CASSLWGLRMNTEAFF
cdr3_nt: TGTGCCAGCAGCTTATGGGGTTTACGCATGAACACTGAAGCTTTCTTT
v_call: TRBV7-2
d_call: .
j_call: TRBJ1-1
clone_size: .

cdr3_aa: CASSPEGGYTF
cdr3_nt: TGTGCCAGCAGCCCCGAGGGTGGCTACACCTTC
v_call: TRBV9
d_call: .
j_call: TRBJ1-2
clone_size: few

cdr3_aa: CASSQDFGEAKNIQYF
cdr3_nt: TGCGCCAGCAGCCAAGATTTCGGGGAAGCCAAAAACATTCAGTACTTC
v_call: TRBV4-1
d_call: .
j_call: TRBJ2-4
clone_size: .

cdr3_aa: CASSPLGTDTIYF
cdr3_nt: TGTGCCAGCAGCCCCCTCGGTACGGACACCATATATTTT
v_call: TRBV4-2
d_call: .
j_call: TRBJ1-3
clone_size: .

cdr3_aa: CASSSLGDRETQYF
cdr3_nt: TGTGCCAGCAGTTCCCTAGGCGACCGAGAGACCCAGTACTTC
v_call: TRBV4-2
d_call: .
j_call: TRBJ2-5
clone_size: .

cdr3_aa: CASSSGQVQETQYF
cdr3_nt: TGTGCCAGCAGCTCCGGACAGGTTCAAGAGACCCAGTACTTC
v_call: TRBV27
d_call: TRBD1
j_call: TRBJ2-5
clone_size: .

cdr3_aa: CASSLGQGPNTEAFF
cdr3_nt: TGCGCCAGCAGCTTGGGACAGGGGCCGAACACTGAAGCTTTCTTT
v_call: TRBV5-1
d_call: TRBD1
j_call: TRBJ1-1
clone_size: .

cdr3_aa: CASSLSGPTNEKLFF
cdr3_nt: TGTGCCAGCAGCTTGAGCGGCCCAACTAATGAAAAACTGTTTTTT
v_call: TRBV5-4
d_call: .
j_call: TRBJ1-4
clone_size: .

cdr3_aa: CSVSHDGYTF
cdr3_nt: TGCAGCGTGTCCCATGATGGCTACACCTTC
v_call: TRBV29-1
d_call: .
j_call: TRBJ1-2
clone_size: .

cdr3_aa: CASEGNEQFF
cdr3_nt: TGTGCCAGCGAGGGCAATGAGCAGTTCTTC
v_call: TRBV2
d_call: .
j_call: TRBJ2-1
clone_size: few

cdr3_aa: CASSHRDGTGRGDYTDTQYF
cdr3_nt: TGTGCCAGCAGTCACCGGGACGGGACAGGAAGGGGGGACTACACAGATACGCAGTATTTT
v_call: TRBV27
d_call: .
j_call: TRBJ2-3
clone_size: .

cdr3_aa: CASRDIRGEQYF
cdr3_nt: TGTGCCAGCCGAGACATCAGGGGCGAGCAGTACTTC
v_call: TRBV6-1
d_call: .
j_call: TRBJ2-7
clone_size: .

cdr3_aa: CASSLELAGSGQQFF
cdr3_nt: TGTGCCAGCAGTTTGGAACTAGCGGGGTCAGGGCAGCAGTTCTTC
v_call: TRBV27
d_call: TRBD2
j_call: TRBJ2-1
clone_size: .

cdr3_aa: CASSDGEGNQPQHF
cdr3_nt: TGTGCCAGCAGTGACGGGGAAGGCAATCAGCCCCAGCATTTT
v_call: TRBV2
d_call: .
j_call: TRBJ1-5
clone_size: once

cdr3_aa: CASSTKGGTYNEQFF
cdr3_nt: TGTGCCAGCAGCACCAAAGGGGGGACCTACAATGAGCAGTTCTTC
v_call: TRBV7-3
d_call: .
j_call: TRBJ2-1
clone_size: few

cdr3_aa: CASWDGSRDGYTF
cdr3_nt: TGTGCCAGCTGGGACGGATCCCGAGATGGCTACACCTTC
v_call: TRBV19
d_call: .
j_call: TRBJ1-2
clone_size: .

cdr3_aa: CASRSTGIEAFF
cdr3_nt: TGTGCCAGCAGATCGACAGGGATCGAAGCTTTCTTT
v_call: TRBV5-6
d_call: TRBD1
j_call: TRBJ1-1
clone_size: .

cdr3_aa: CSVERPLNTEAFF
cdr3_nt: TGCAGCGTTGAAAGGCCGCTGAACACTGAAGCTTTCTTT
v_call: TRBV29-1
d_call: .
j_call: TRBJ1-1
clone_size: .

cdr3_aa: CASRPPGRNYNEQFF
cdr3_nt: TGTGCCAGCCGCCCACCTGGACGGAACTACAATGAGCAGTTCTTC
v_call: TRBV6-5
d_call: .
j_call: TRBJ2-1
clone_size: .

cdr3_aa: CASSVDRSPYEQYF
cdr3_nt: TGCGCCAGCAGCGTAGACAGGTCTCCCTACGAGCAGTACTTC
v_call: TRBV5-1
d_call: .
j_call: TRBJ2-7
clone_size: .

cdr3_aa: CASSSSGRLQPQHF
cdr3_nt: TGTGCCAGCAGCTCCTCGGGGAGACTACAGCCCCAGCATTTT
v_call: TRBV7-9
d_call: .
j_call: TRBJ1-5
clone_size: .

cdr3_aa: CASSLMDRGHEKLFF
cdr3_nt: TGTGCCAGCAGCTTGATGGACAGGGGGCATGAAAAACTGTTTTTT
v_call: TRBV7-9
d_call: TRBD1
j_call: TRBJ1-4
clone_size: .

cdr3_aa: CASSLVRVGLVYGYTF
cdr3_nt: TGTGCCAGCAGCTTGGTCAGGGTCGGGCTAGTCTATGGCTACACCTTC
v_call: TRBV7-2
d_call: .
j_call: TRBJ1-2
clone_size: .

cdr3_aa: CASSLYSGGGARNTIYF
cdr3_nt: TGCGCCAGCAGCCTCTATTCGGGCGGGGGAGCGAGAAACACCATATATTTT
v_call: TRBV5-1
d_call: .
j_call: TRBJ1-3
clone_size: .

cdr3_aa: CASSLLIGSQETQYF
cdr3_nt: TGTGCCAGCAGCTTACTAATCGGCTCACAAGAGACCCAGTACTTC
v_call: TRBV7-7
d_call: .
j_call: TRBJ2-5
clone_size: .

cdr3_aa: CASSLNNRRATYSNQPQHF
cdr3_nt: TGTGCCAGCAGCCTAAATAACCGGCGGGCAACCTATAGCAATCAGCCCCAGCATTTT
v_call: TRBV7-8
d_call: .
j_call: TRBJ1-5
clone_size: .

cdr3_aa: CASSLGTGVINSPLHF
cdr3_nt: TGTGCCAGCAGCTTGGGGACAGGGGTGATCAATTCACCCCTCCACTTT
v_call: TRBV5-6
d_call: TRBD1
j_call: TRBJ1-6
clone_size: .

cdr3_aa: CASSVAPGQGTNEQYF
cdr3_nt: TGTGCCAGCAGCGTAGCCCCGGGACAGGGGACTAACGAGCAGTACTTC
v_call: TRBV9
d_call: TRBD1
j_call: TRBJ2-7
clone_size: .

cdr3_aa: CAWSRTGLRETQYF
cdr3_nt: TGTGCCTGGAGTAGAACAGGGTTGCGGGAGACCCAGTACTTC
v_call: TRBV30
d_call: .
j_call: TRBJ2-5
clone_size: .

cdr3_aa: CASSPHRGGSLIYEQYF
cdr3_nt: TGTGCCAGCAGCCCTCACCGTGGGGGGTCATTAATCTACGAGCAGTACTTC
v_call: TRBV9
d_call: .
j_call: TRBJ2-7
clone_size: .

cdr3_aa: CASSFGTGISTEAFF
cdr3_nt: TGTGCCAGCAGCTTCGGGACAGGGATTTCCACTGAAGCTTTCTTT
v_call: TRBV7-9
d_call: TRBD1
j_call: TRBJ1-1
clone_size: once

cdr3_aa: CSVTETSTDTQYF
cdr3_nt: TGCAGCGTTACCGAGACTAGCACAGATACGCAGTATTTT
v_call: TRBV29-1
d_call: .
j_call: TRBJ2-3
clone_size: .

cdr3_aa: CASSTWTDNEQFF
cdr3_nt: TGTGCCAGCAGCACCTGGACTGATAATGAGCAGTTCTTC
v_call: TRBV27
d_call: .
j_call: TRBJ2-1
clone_size: .